The 18 T cell receptor beta chains below were found in one sample sequenced in a study of shared clonotypes between healthy human individuals. Libraries were prepared by immunoSEQ multiplex PCR; TCRdb keeps only in-frame clonotypes and omits some of them. The sample includes hundreds of thousands of clones, approximately 92% of them seen just once. In the naive CD8 group, cells lacked CD45RO and were positively selected for CCR7, so terminally differentiated effector memory CD45RA+ cells were left out. The sequenced sample consisted of naive CD8+ T cells sorted from blood. Source of these receptors: a man under 40 in good health.

The chain uses TRBV5-1 and TRBJ2-1, with TRBD2 matching over 10 bases. The V segment lost 0 bases and the J segment 6 bases; nucleotides outside the gene matches: 3. This CDR3 region has 15 residues. Germline V gene data show CDR1 as SGHRS and CDR2 as YFSETQ. The DNA for the CDR3 is TGCGCCAGCAGCTTGGCTAGCGGGAGAGGCAATGAGCAGTTCTTC. Residues: CASSLASGRGNEQFF.

This rearrangement joins TRBV7-9 to TRBJ2-1; D remains unclear. V lost 7 bases, J lost 5 bases, and 9 bases lay in between. Germline V gene lookup returns CDR1 SEHNR and CDR2 FQNEAQ (reference sequence). The CDR3 covers 12 residues. DNA for the CDR3: TGTGCCAGCATCCATTTCGACAATGAGCAGTTCTTC. Translating it yields CASIHFDNEQFF.

This chain connects TRBV7-2 to TRBJ2-7, with D tentatively TRBD1 (6 bases). Trimming stripped 4 bases from V and 3 bases from J, with 22 bases between. The length of the CDR3 is 17 residues. Per germline, CDR1 SGHTA and CDR2 FQGNSA. The CDR3 spells CASSSPVRGTPYYEQYF. CDR3 coding DNA: TGTGCCAGCAGCTCCCCTGTTAGGGGGACCCCCTACTACGAGCAGTACTTC.

This clone has just one count. The V gene is TRBV27, the J gene TRBJ1-3, with 7 bases matching TRBD1. Germline-derived CDR1 and CDR2 are MNHEY and SMNVEV (reference sequence). CDR3 size: 16 residues. V was clipped by 5 bases and J by 0 bases; unmatched bases: 7. CDR3 nucleotide sequence: TGTGCCAGCAGTCCCAGCTACAGGGGCTCTGGAAACACCATATATTTT. Its translation is CASSPSYRGSGNTIYF.

The gene calls are TRBV29-1 and TRBJ2-1, with TRBD2 as a possible D gene (5 bases). The CDR3 consists of 14 residues. CDR1 and CDR2 (germline): SQVTM, ANQGSEA. V was pared by 3 bases and J by 3 bases, with 12 bases between. The CDR3, as DNA: TGCAGCGTTGATGGGTGGGAGTTCTACAATGAGCAGTTCTTC. Amino acid sequence: CSVDGWEFYNEQFF.

V and J are TRBV10-1 and TRBJ2-1, with 11 nucleotides matching TRBD2. The CDR3 spans 17 residues. In germline, CDR1 is WNHNN, CDR2 SYGVQD (reference sequence). J was trimmed by 4 bases and V by 2 bases; bases with no gene match: 7. This CDR3 is CASSETIAGGPYNEQFF. The CDR3 DNA reads TGCGCCAGCAGTGAGACCATAGCGGGAGGGCCTTACAATGAGCAGTTCTTC.

This chain joins TRBV6-1 and TRBJ1-5, with a possible D match to TRBD1 (5 bases). V lost 2 bases, J lost 5 bases, and 13 bases lay in between. The CDR3 runs to 15 residues. Germline V lookup: CDR1 MNHNS, CDR2 SASEGT. CDR3 nucleotides: TGTGCCAGCAGTGAACGACAGCCCACTGATCAGCCCCAGCATTTT. Its protein product is CASSERQPTDQPQHF.

This chain connects TRBV27 to TRBJ2-5; 12 bases line up with TRBD1. CDR1 is MNHEY and CDR2 is SMNVEV in the germline V gene (reference sequence). Trimming cost V 1 base and J 5 bases; bases outside gene matches: 2. The CDR3 has 15 residues. The CDR3 sequence: CASSLWDRGQETQYF. The CDR3 coding sequence is TGTGCCAGCAGTTTATGGGACAGGGGGCAGGAGACCCAGTACTTC.

Comments on this clone: This sample also contains other DNA sequences that code for the same CDR3. The rearrangement joins TRBV27 to TRBJ2-5, with 11 bases aligning to TRBD1. This CDR3 has 15 residues. V lost 6 bases and J lost 5; bases outside the gene matches: 8. The V gene's germline CDR1 is MNHEY and CDR2 SMNVEV (reference sequence). The CDR3 DNA is TGTGCCAGCAGCCCCGGGACAGGGGGGCTGGAGACCCAGTACTTC. Amino acids: CASSPGTGGLETQYF.

The V and J genes are TRBV10-2 and TRBJ2-1; 7 bases fit TRBD2. V lost 11 bases to trimming and J lost 0 bases; unmatched junction nucleotides: 10. CDR1 and CDR2 (germline): WSHSY, SAAADI. CDR3 length: 15 amino acids. The DNA for the CDR3 is TGCGCCGTACGGGAGGCCCTCAACTCCTACAATGAGCAGTTCTTC. This gives the protein CAVREALNSYNEQFF.

This chain joins TRBV5-4 and TRBJ1-2; 8 bases agree with TRBD1. Germline lookup yields CDR1 SGHNT and CDR2 YYREEE (reference sequence). The CDR3 has 14 amino acids. V trimming: 4 bases; J trimming: 5 bases; junction bases outside the gene matches: 7. CDR3 residues: CASSPGQGHYGYTF. DNA of the CDR3: TGTGCCAGCAGCCCAGGACAGGGACATTATGGCTACACCTTC.

The chain joins TRBV21-1 to TRBJ1-2; the D segment call TRBD1 is taken from the table without a DNA check. TRBV21-1 is termed a pseudogene. The CDR3 spans 16 residues. The CDR3 nucleotides are TGTGCCAGCAGCAAAGGGGGCACAGGGTTTTACTATGGCTACACCTTC. It encodes CASSKGGTGFYYGYTF.

V gene TRBV30 combines with J gene TRBJ1-1; no reliable D call. CDR1 is GTSNPN and CDR2 is SVGIG in the germline V gene (reference sequence). The CDR3 length is 14 residues. V lost 5 bases, J lost 2 bases, and 15 bases lay in between. The chain's CDR3 is CAWRTPPHNTEAFF. As DNA, the CDR3 is TGTGCCTGGCGAACCCCTCCGCACAACACTGAAGCTTTCTTT.

The gene calls are TRBV13 and TRBJ2-1; TRBD2 aligns across 12 bases. CDR1 and CDR2 (germline): PRHDT, FYEKMQ (reference sequence). The CDR3 has 14 residues. V trimming: 4 bases; J trimming: 5 bases; junction bases outside the gene matches: 0. The CDR3 DNA reads as TGTGCCAGCAGCTCTAGCGGGAGGGACAATGAGCAGTTCTTC. It is translated as CASSSSGRDNEQFF. Combining the CDR3 with reference TRBV13 and TRBJ2-1 gives the whole variable domain AAGVIQSPRHLIKEKRETATLKCYPIPRHDTVYWYQQGPGQDPQFLISFYEKMQSDKGSIPDRFSAQQFSDYHSELNMSSLELGDSALYFCASSSSGRDNEQFFGPGTRLTVL.

The rearrangement uses TRBV27 and TRBJ1-2; the match to TRBD1 covers 8 bases. Germline V gene lookup returns CDR1 MNHEY and CDR2 SMNVEV (reference sequence). Unmatched junction bases numbered 4, after V lost 4 bases and J lost 3 bases. CDR3 length: 14 amino acids. The DNA for the CDR3 is TGTGCCAGCAGTTCTTTGGGACAGGACTATGGCTACACCTTC. This codes for CASSSLGQDYGYTF.

In regard to this clone: Mismatch with germline at one junction end may stem from a read error. The same CDR3 arises from other DNA sequences in this sample as well. This sequence joins TRBV27 and TRBJ1-2; 7 bases fit TRBD1. The germline V gene has CDR1 MNHEY and CDR2 SMNVEV (reference sequence). The CDR3 is 14 residues long. The CDR3 bases are TGCGCCAGCAGTTTCTCCGGGACAGAGTTTGGCTACACCTTC. Its protein is CASSFSGTEFGYTF.

The chain employs TRBV7-9 and TRBJ2-3; D gene ambiguous. Trimming stripped 0 bases from V and 5 bases from J, with 12 bases between. The CDR3 runs 15 residues. Germline V CDR1 and CDR2: SEHNR, FQNEAQ (reference sequence). The chain's CDR3 is CASSLANNRQDTQYF. CDR3 nucleotide sequence: TGTGCCAGCAGCTTAGCGAACAATAGGCAAGATACGCAGTATTTT.

This clone was seen once. The chain recombines TRBV10-2 with TRBJ2-1; TRBD1 might be the D (6 bases). CDR1 WSHSY and CDR2 SAAADI come from the germline V gene. This CDR3 spans 15 amino acids. The ends were cut back, 4 bases at V and 8 bases at J, with 18 bases in the middle. This CDR3 reads CASSGRTVPSDEQFF. CDR3 DNA: TGCGCCAGCAGTGGCCGGACAGTCCCGTCGGATGAGCAGTTCTTC.